Listed here is a single TCR beta chain. Its antigen remains unidentified. The sample is drawn from a study of PD-1 blockade in classical Hodgkin lymphoma. Findings and limits, study-wide: According to reports, newly diagnosed patients had lower baseline TCR diversity than healthy donors, and relapsed/refractory patients had lower baseline TCR diversity still. The study found complete responders had baseline diversity similar to newly diagnosed patients.

Only in-frame clones appear in the TCRdb table, and some are missing; sequencing was by immunoSEQ multiplex PCR. This sample has around 90,000 clones, with more than 70% found just once. The sample's time point: cycle 4 day 1 (C4D1), after 5 to 7 weeks of nivolumab. Every one of the patients relapsed after autologous stem cell transplantation (brentuximab vedotin exposure was variable). Germline V gene lookup returns CDR1 MNHNY and CDR2 SVGAGI (reference sequence). There are 14 residues in the CDR3. V dropped 2 bases and J dropped 12 bases, with 20 bases sitting between them. The rearrangement uses TRBV6-6 and TRBJ2-7; D perhaps matches TRBD2 (6 bases). Sequenced here: peripheral blood mononuclear cells (PBMCs), sampled before the fourth cycle of nivolumab. The source is a human donor with classical Hodgkin lymphoma. The CDR3 reads CASSYQAVSGGTYF. The CDR3 DNA reads TGTGCCAGCAGTTACCAGGCCGTTAGCGGCGGGACGTACTTC.